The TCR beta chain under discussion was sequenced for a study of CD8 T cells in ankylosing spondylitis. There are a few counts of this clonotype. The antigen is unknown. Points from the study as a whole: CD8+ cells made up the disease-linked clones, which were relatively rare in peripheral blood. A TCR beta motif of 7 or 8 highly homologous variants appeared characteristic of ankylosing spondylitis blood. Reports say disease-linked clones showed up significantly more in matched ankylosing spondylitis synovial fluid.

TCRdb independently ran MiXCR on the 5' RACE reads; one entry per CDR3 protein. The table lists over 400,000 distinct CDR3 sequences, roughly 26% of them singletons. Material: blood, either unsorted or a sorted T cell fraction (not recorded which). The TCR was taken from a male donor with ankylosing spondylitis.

The CDR3 protein is CASSFLRGIGYGYTF. Here the CDR3 DNA reads TGTGCCAGCAGCTTCCTCCGGGGGATCGGCTATGGCTACACCTTC. The chain uses TRBV7-2 and TRBJ1-2, with D perhaps matching TRBD1 (5 bases). Trimming stripped 3 bases from V and 4 bases from J, with 15 bases between. The germline CDR1 and CDR2 sequences are SGHTA and FQGNSA. The CDR3 extends over 15 amino acids.